This T cell receptor (beta chain) was sequenced during a study of blood T cell repertoires in COVID-19. About the research overall: Spain, Italy and the United States supplied samples that represented acute and convalescent COVID-19.

Germline CDR1 is SNHLY and CDR2 is FYNNEI. Trimming left V 4 bases short and J 6 bases short, with 15 bases between. The CDR3 totals 14 residues. Per the original data handling: Reference gene primer amplification gave estimated nucleated cell counts. Profiling relied on immunoSEQ multiplex PCR, and the TCRdb table lists in-frame clones only, not all of them. V, J and clone size are those of that table, while D and trimming were read from the DNA. The sample records 120,000 to 150,000 clones, more than 75% being singletons. The chain carries TRBV2 and TRBJ1-2; no reliable D call. Sequences were obtained from peripheral blood. This sequence originates from a woman over 75 with acute or convalescent COVID-19. The CDR3 sequence: CASSGGGLTHGYTF. DNA for the CDR3: TGTGCCAGCAGTGGCGGAGGACTCACCCATGGCTACACCTTC.